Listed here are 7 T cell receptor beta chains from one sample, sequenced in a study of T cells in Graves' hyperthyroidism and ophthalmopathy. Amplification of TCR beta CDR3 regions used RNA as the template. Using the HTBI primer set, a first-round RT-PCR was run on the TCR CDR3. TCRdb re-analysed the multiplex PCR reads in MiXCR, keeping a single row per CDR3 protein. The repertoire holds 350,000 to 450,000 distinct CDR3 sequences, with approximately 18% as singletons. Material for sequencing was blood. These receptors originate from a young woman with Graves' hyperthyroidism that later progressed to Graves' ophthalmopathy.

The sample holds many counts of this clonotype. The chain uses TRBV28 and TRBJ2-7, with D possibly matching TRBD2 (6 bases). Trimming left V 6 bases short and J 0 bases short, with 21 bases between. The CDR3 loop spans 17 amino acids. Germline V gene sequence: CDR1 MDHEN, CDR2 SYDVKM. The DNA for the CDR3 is TGTGCCAGCAGCTGGGCTCAAACTAGCAGGAGCTCCTACGAGCAGTACTTC. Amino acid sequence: CASSWAQTSRSSYEQYF.

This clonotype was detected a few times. CDR3 protein: CASSQAEGVGTEAFF. CDR3 coding DNA: TGCGCCAGCAGCCAAGCAGAGGGGGTAGGTACTGAAGCTTTCTTT. The chain is built from TRBV4-1 and TRBJ1-1; perhaps TRBD1 as D (6 bases). The CDR3 loop spans 15 amino acids. The V gene lost 1 base and the J gene lost 5 bases, with 14 bases spanning the gap. Germline CDR1 MGHRA, CDR2 YSYEKL.

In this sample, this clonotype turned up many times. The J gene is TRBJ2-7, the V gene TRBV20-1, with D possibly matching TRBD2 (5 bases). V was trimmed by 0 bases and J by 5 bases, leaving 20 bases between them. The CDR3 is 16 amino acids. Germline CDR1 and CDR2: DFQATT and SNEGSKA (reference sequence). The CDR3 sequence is CSARDRAQGRVHEQYF. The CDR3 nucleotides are TGCAGTGCTAGAGACCGTGCTCAAGGGCGGGTCCACGAGCAGTACTTC.

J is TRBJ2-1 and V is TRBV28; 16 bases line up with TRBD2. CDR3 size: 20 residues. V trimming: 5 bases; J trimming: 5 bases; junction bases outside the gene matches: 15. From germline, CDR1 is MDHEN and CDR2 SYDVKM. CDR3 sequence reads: CASSALAIGTSGRANNEQFF. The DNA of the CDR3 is TGTGCCAGCAGTGCCTTGGCCATCGGGACTAGCGGGAGGGCCAACAATGAGCAGTTCTTC. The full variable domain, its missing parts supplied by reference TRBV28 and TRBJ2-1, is DVKVTQSSRYLVKRTGEKVFLECVQDMDHENMFWYRQDPGLGLRLIYFSYDVKMKEKGDIPEGYSVSREKKERFSLILESASTNQTSMYLCASSALAIGTSGRANNEQFFGPGTRLTVL.

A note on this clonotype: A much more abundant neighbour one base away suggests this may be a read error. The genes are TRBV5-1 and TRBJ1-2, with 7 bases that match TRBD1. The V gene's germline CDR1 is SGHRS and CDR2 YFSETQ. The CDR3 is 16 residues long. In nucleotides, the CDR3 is TGCGCCAGCGGCTTGTTAGGAGGGGGCGTATCAAATGGCTACACCTTC. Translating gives CASGLLGGGVSNGYTF.

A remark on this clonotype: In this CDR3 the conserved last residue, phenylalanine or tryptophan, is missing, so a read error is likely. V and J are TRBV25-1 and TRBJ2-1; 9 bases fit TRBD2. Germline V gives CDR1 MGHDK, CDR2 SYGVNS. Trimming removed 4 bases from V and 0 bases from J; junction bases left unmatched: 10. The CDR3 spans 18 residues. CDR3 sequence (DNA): TGTGCCAGCAGTGGCCTAGCGGGGCTTACCCGCTCCTACAATGAGCAGTTCATC. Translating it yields CASSGLAGLTRSYNEQFI.

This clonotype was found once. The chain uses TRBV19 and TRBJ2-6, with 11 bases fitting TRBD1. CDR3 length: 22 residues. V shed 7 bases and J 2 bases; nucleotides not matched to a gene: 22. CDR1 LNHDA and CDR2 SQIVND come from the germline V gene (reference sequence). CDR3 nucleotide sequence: TGTGCCAGTACTCCTAGTCATCCCCCCGGGACAGGGGGGTATGCTGGGGCCAACGTCCTGACTTTC. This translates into CASTPSHPPGTGGYAGANVLTF.